The 25 T cell receptor beta chains listed next were all sequenced from one sample in a study of blood T cell repertoires in COVID-19. Data came from immunoSEQ multiplex PCR; TCRdb stores just in-frame clones and leaves some out. The table lists 250,000 to 350,000 clones, 75% to 90% of them singletons. Material for sequencing was peripheral blood. Receptors were obtained from a woman aged 45-65 years with COVID-19, enrolled during active disease.

V gene TRBV7-2 combines with J gene TRBJ1-1; 7 positions agree with TRBD1. The trim removed 5 bases at V and 4 bases at J, leaving 10 bases unmatched. The CDR3 has 15 amino acids. Germline CDR1 reads SGHTA; CDR2 reads FQGNSA. CDR3 residues: CASSPLTGRGTEAFF. The CDR3 DNA is TGTGCCAGCAGCCCACTGACAGGGAGAGGCACTGAAGCTTTCTTT.

The rearrangement joins TRBV2 to TRBJ1-5; 7 positions match TRBD1. Germline lookup yields CDR1 SNHLY and CDR2 FYNNEI. The CDR3 contains 14 residues. V was clipped by 6 bases and J by 0 bases; unmatched bases: 2. The CDR3 loop is CASRDRYSNQPQHF. The CDR3 DNA reads TGTGCCAGCAGGGACAGGTATAGCAATCAGCCCCAGCATTTT.

The chain employs TRBV19 and TRBJ1-1; 7 positions agree with TRBD1. With 7 bases clipped from V and 2 bases from J, the junction kept 7 bases outside the gene matches. CDR1 and CDR2 (germline): LNHDA, SQIVND (reference sequence). The CDR3 runs 14 residues. DNA of the CDR3: TGTGCCAGTACCTGGGGACAGCCAAACACTGAAGCTTTCTTT. It translates to CASTWGQPNTEAFF.

J is TRBJ1-6 and V is TRBV13, with 9 positions matching TRBD1. Per germline, CDR1 PRHDT and CDR2 FYEKMQ (reference sequence). The CDR3 length is 17 residues. V was clipped by 5 bases and J by 9 bases; unmatched bases: 14. This CDR3 reads CASSATRSQGALSPLHF. DNA for the CDR3: TGTGCCAGCAGCGCCACCAGGTCACAGGGGGCGCTTTCACCCCTCCACTTT.

The J gene is TRBJ2-1, the V gene TRBV6-5, with 7 bases aligning to TRBD2. CDR1 and CDR2 from the germline V gene are MNHEY and SVGAGI. After removal of 5 bases from V and 5 bases from J, the junction contained 9 bases not matched to a gene. The CDR3 has 15 amino acids. The CDR3: CASSPWEGRNNEQFF. The CDR3 DNA reads TGTGCCAGCAGTCCCTGGGAGGGCCGCAACAATGAGCAGTTCTTC.

The chain employs TRBV2 and TRBJ1-4, with D possibly TRBD1 on 5 matching bases. Deletions cut 3 bases from V and 7 bases from J, with 12 bases between. This CDR3 has 14 residues. Germline CDR1 and CDR2: SNHLY and FYNNEI. CDR3 nucleotides: TGTGCCAGCAGTGATCGGGGGGGTGCTGAAAAACTGTTTTTT. It translates to CASSDRGGAEKLFF.

This clone turned up a few times. The chain employs TRBV2 and TRBJ1-5; the D gene is possibly TRBD1 (5 bases). V gave up 6 bases and J gave up 4 bases, with 19 bases separating them. Germline V gene lookup returns CDR1 SNHLY and CDR2 FYNNEI. The CDR3 consists of 16 residues. CDR3 loop: CASRTGRTPFNQPQHF. The CDR3 nucleotides read TGTGCCAGCAGAACCGGTAGGACACCATTTAATCAGCCCCAGCATTTT.

This chain connects TRBV7-8 to TRBJ1-1, with a weak D call TRBD1 (5 bases). Germline CDR1 reads SGHVS; CDR2 reads FQNEAQ. Trimming removed 3 bases from V and 7 bases from J, with 9 bases in between. The CDR3 has 12 residues. CDR3 loop: CASSFQGDEAFF. CDR3 nucleotides: TGTGCCAGCAGCTTCCAGGGTGATGAAGCTTTCTTT.

V gene TRBV6-6 combines with J gene TRBJ2-5; 7 nucleotides agree with TRBD2. The CDR3 has 13 residues. The trim removed 6 bases at V and 4 bases at J, leaving 5 bases unmatched. Germline V lookup: CDR1 MNHNY, CDR2 SVGAGI (reference sequence). The CDR3 DNA reads TGTGCCAGCAGAAGGGCTAGCGGAGAGACCCAGTACTTC. It translates to CASRRASGETQYF.

J is TRBJ2-2 and V is TRBV5-1; D gene ambiguous. The germline gives CDR1 SGHRS, CDR2 YFSETQ. V was clipped by 0 bases and J by 6 bases, with 6 bases between them. The CDR3 is 13 residues long. CDR3 DNA: TGCGCCAGCAGCTTGGCCGTCGCCGGGGAGCTGTTTTTT. This gives the protein CASSLAVAGELFF.

The chain uses TRBV10-3 and TRBJ1-2; 9 bases agree with TRBD1. The CDR3 has 14 amino acids. Unmatched junction bases numbered 4, after V lost 5 bases and J lost 3 bases. Germline-derived CDR1 and CDR2 are ENHRY and SYGVKD. The CDR3: CAISLQGADYGYTF. CDR3 DNA: TGTGCCATCAGTCTACAGGGGGCGGACTATGGCTACACCTTC.

The V gene is TRBV2, the J gene TRBJ1-1, with no clear D. Between the trimmed V and J ends, which lost 6 bases and 0 bases, there was a span of 8 bases. Germline loops: CDR1 SNHLY, CDR2 FYNNEI. The CDR3 runs 13 residues. CDR3 nucleotide sequence: TGTGCCAGCAGCCGTCTCCTGAACACTGAAGCTTTCTTT. Translation gives CASSRLLNTEAFF.

The CDR3 here is CATSETGVFYEQYF. CDR3 bases: TGTGCCACCAGTGAGACAGGGGTATTCTACGAGCAGTACTTC. The gene calls are TRBV24-1 and TRBJ2-7; TRBD1 matches 8 bases. CDR1 is KGHDR and CDR2 is SFDVKD in the germline V gene. This CDR3 has 14 residues. The V and J ends lost 4 bases and 3 bases, in that order; junction bases with no gene match: 4.

The chain links TRBV5-6 to TRBJ2-1, with TRBD1 matching over 7 bases. This CDR3 has 16 residues. V lost 4 bases and J lost 0; bases outside the gene matches: 7. Germline V lookup: CDR1 SGHDT, CDR2 YYEEEE. The CDR3 DNA reads TGTGCCAGCAGCGCAACAGGGGCGGGCTCCTACAATGAGCAGTTCTTC. Encoded protein: CASSATGAGSYNEQFF.

The gene calls are TRBV1 and TRBJ1-2; the table's D call, TRBD1, was not checked against the DNA. TRBV1 is annotated as a pseudogene. The CDR3 loop spans 15 amino acids. CDR3 DNA: TGCACCAGCAGCCCCGTACACAGGGTTGATGATGGCTACACCTTC. Its protein product is CTSSPVHRVDDGYTF.

V usage is TRBV4-1 and J usage is TRBJ1-2; TRBD1 matches at 7 bases. This CDR3 has 16 residues. V was clipped by 3 bases and J by 3 bases; unmatched bases: 10. Germline CDR1 MGHRA, CDR2 YSYEKL. CDR3 nucleotide sequence: TGCGCCAGCAGCCAGGACAGGTTTCTGGGAGACTATGGCTACACCTTC. It codes for CASSQDRFLGDYGYTF.

On this clone: The germline gene is not matched at one end of the junction; a read error may be the cause. The chain employs TRBV2 and TRBJ2-7; D gene uncertain. Germline CDR1 reads SNHLY; CDR2 reads FYNNEI. The CDR3 has 13 amino acids. This CDR3 is CTSTLRNLGEQYF. The CDR3 coding sequence is TGTACCAGCACCCTTAGAAACCTCGGCGAGCAGTACTTC.

V gene TRBV19 combines with J gene TRBJ2-2; D unresolved. The CDR3 totals 15 residues. The germline gives CDR1 LNHDA, CDR2 SQIVND (reference sequence). Trimming left V 4 bases short and J 12 bases short, with 21 bases between. CDR3 sequence (DNA): TGTGCCAGTAGTACGGCTCTTGGCACCGGAGTGAAGCTGTTTTTT. The encoded protein is CASSTALGTGVKLFF. Combining the CDR3 with reference TRBV19 and TRBJ2-2 gives the whole variable domain DGGITQSPKYLFRKEGQNVTLSCEQNLNHDAMYWYRQDPGQGLRLIYYSQIVNDFQKGDIAEGYSVSREKKESFPLTVTSAQKNPTAFYLCASSTALGTGVKLFFGEGSRLTVL.

The rearrangement links TRBV6-5 to TRBJ1-1, with a possible D match to TRBD1 (6 bases). The germline gives CDR1 MNHEY, CDR2 SVGAGI. The length of the CDR3 is 13 residues. Trimming took off 9 bases at V and 1 base at J, with 12 bases between the two ends. This CDR3 is CASTGTQNTEAFF. CDR3 DNA: TGTGCCAGTACAGGGACACAGAACACTGAAGCTTTCTTT.

The CDR3 region has the DNA TGTGCCAGCAGTGACCCGAGGCTCTCTGGAAACACCATATATTTT. It translates to CASSDPRLSGNTIYF. The chain employs TRBV2 and TRBJ1-3; no definite D call. Germline CDR1 is SNHLY and CDR2 is FYNNEI. Deletions cut 3 bases from V and 0 bases from J, with 9 bases between. CDR3 size: 15 residues.

About this clone itself: The same CDR3 can be traced to other DNA sequences in this sample. This chain connects TRBV29-1 to TRBJ1-2; maybe TRBD1 (5 bases). V lost 3 bases and J lost 4, with 9 bases in between. The CDR3 is made up of 12 amino acids. In germline, CDR1 is SQVTM, CDR2 ANQGSEA. The CDR3: CSVEAGPYGYTF. CDR3 in DNA: TGCAGCGTTGAGGCGGGGCCCTATGGCTACACCTTC.

The chain recombines TRBV6-5 with TRBJ2-1; 9 bases line up with TRBD1. The V gene's germline CDR1 is MNHEY and CDR2 SVGAGI. With 2 bases clipped from V and 6 bases from J, the junction kept 5 bases outside the gene matches. This CDR3 has 15 residues. CDR3 residues: CASSYDRGGGNEQFF. The CDR3 region has the DNA TGTGCCAGCAGTTACGACAGGGGGGGTGGCAATGAGCAGTTCTTC.

The chain is built from TRBV7-9 and TRBJ2-1, with 11 bases identical to TRBD2. The CDR3 sequence is 13 residues long. V was clipped by 5 bases and J by 13 bases; unmatched bases: 7. Looked up from germline, CDR1 is SEHNR and CDR2 is FQNEAQ (reference sequence). The CDR3 here is CASSILAGEVQFF. For the CDR3, the DNA is TGTGCCAGCAGCATACTAGCGGGAGAGGTTCAGTTCTTC.

This clone was observed a single time. This chain connects TRBV4-1 to TRBJ2-5, with 9 nucleotides matching TRBD2. The CDR3 has 17 amino acids. The trim removed 0 bases at V and 5 bases at J, leaving 10 bases unmatched. Germline V gives CDR1 MGHRA, CDR2 YSYEKL. The CDR3 sequence: CASSQDRRREGRETQYF. The CDR3 DNA reads as TGCGCCAGCAGCCAAGATAGGAGGCGGGAGGGCCGGGAGACCCAGTACTTC.

This clone has more than one count but fewer than ten. The chain is built from TRBV18 and TRBJ1-2; the match to TRBD1 covers 9 bases. This CDR3 has 16 amino acids. V was clipped by 4 bases and J by 4 bases; unmatched bases: 10. Germline V lookup: CDR1 KGHSH, CDR2 LQKENI. For the CDR3, the DNA is TGTGCCAGCTCACAACCCGGGACAGGGATAGGCTATGGCTACACCTTC. It specifies CASSQPGTGIGYGYTF.